This is a list of T cell receptor beta chains from one sample in a study of OX40 agonist ivuxolimab in advanced cancers. Data came from immunoSEQ multiplex PCR; TCRdb stores just in-frame clones and leaves some out. This table holds 65,000 to 90,000 clones, over 75% found once. Sample: CD4+ or CD8+ T cells sorted from blood, taken in a trial of the OX40 agonist ivuxolimab. These receptors were collected from an adult with an advanced solid tumor such as melanoma, head and neck, liver or kidney cancer. The CDR3 runs from the conserved cysteine through the conserved F or W. The D gene is left open where the match is weak. For some rows the clone size is stated as once, few or many, or as a class when expanded; others skip it.

J gene,D gene,clone size,V gene,CDR3 protein,CDR3 DNA
TRBJ1-1,-,-,TRBV7-3,CASSLSSGNTEAFF,TGTGCCAGCAGCTTATCTTCAGGGAACACTGAAGCTTTCTTT
TRBJ2-1,-,-,TRBV9,CASSEEGGRVYNEQFF,TGTGCCAGCAGCGAGGAGGGGGGCCGTGTCTACAATGAGCAGTTCTTC
TRBJ1-5,TRBD1,-,TRBV19,CASSIQTGQGNQPQHF,TGTGCCAGTAGTATCCAGACAGGGCAAGGCAATCAGCCCCAGCATTTT
TRBJ2-1,-,-,TRBV4-1,CASSPTGLSYNEQFF,TGCGCCAGCAGCCCTACGGGACTGTCCTACAATGAGCAGTTCTTC
TRBJ1-3,-,once,TRBV4-1,CASSPSVISGNTIYF,TGCGCCAGCAGCCCATCAGTCATCTCTGGAAACACCATATATTTT
TRBJ2-7,-,-,TRBV6-5,CASSRQVTPYEQYF,TGTGCCAGCAGTCGACAGGTGACCCCCTACGAGCAGTACTTC
TRBJ2-5,-,-,TRBV5-1,CASSLEGLVRETQYF,TGCGCCAGCAGCTTGGAGGGGCTGGTAAGGGAGACCCAGTACTTC
TRBJ1-3,TRBD1,-,TRBV7-3,CASSRDRGLDFSGNTIYF,TGTGCCAGCAGCCGGGACAGGGGTTTAGATTTCTCTGGAAACACCATATATTTT
TRBJ2-2,-,-,TRBV7-7,CASSLVGGTGELFF,TGTGCCAGCAGCTTAGTAGGCGGGACCGGGGAGCTGTTTTTT
TRBJ2-7,TRBD2,-,TRBV5-1,CASSASGRVDEQYF,TGCGCCAGCAGCGCGAGCGGGAGGGTCGACGAGCAGTACTTC
TRBJ2-5,-,-,TRBV6-1,CASESSGEETQYF,TGTGCCAGCGAGTCGTCAGGTGAAGAGACCCAGTACTTC
TRBJ2-7,-,-,TRBV5-6,CASSLAGRLHEQYF,TGTGCCAGCAGCTTGGCCGGACGGCTCCACGAGCAGTACTTC
TRBJ1-2,TRBD1,once,TRBV6-5,CASRRRDREGYGYTF,TGTGCCAGCAGACGCCGGGACAGGGAGGGCTATGGCTACACCTTC
TRBJ2-1,TRBD1,-,TRBV29-1,CSASPDRVKFF,TGCAGCGCCTCCCCGGACAGGGTAAAGTTCTTC
TRBJ1-6,TRBD1,-,TRBV11-2,CASSQGQTNSPLHF,TGTGCCAGCAGTCAGGGACAGACTAATTCACCCCTCCACTTT
TRBJ2-1,-,-,TRBV19,CASSIDLKIHLTKNEQFF,TGTGCCAGTAGTATAGATCTAAAGATTCATCTGACTAAGAATGAGCAGTTCTTC
TRBJ2-2,TRBD1,-,TRBV5-1,CASSPQQGLATGELFF,TGCGCCAGCAGCCCACAACAGGGGCTGGCCACCGGGGAGCTGTTTTTT
TRBJ2-1,TRBD2,-,TRBV9,CASSVSGGAVDNEQFF,TGTGCCAGCAGCGTGAGCGGGGGGGCTGTCGACAATGAGCAGTTCTTC
TRBJ2-4,-,-,TRBV7-9,CASSLGAGDDKNIQYF,TGTGCCAGCAGCTTAGGGGCAGGGGATGACAAAAACATTCAGTACTTC
TRBJ2-7,-,-,TRBV15,CATSRSPAYEQYF,TGTGCCACCAGCAGATCCCCAGCCTACGAGCAGTACTTC
TRBJ1-6,-,few,TRBV7-6,CASSRDNSPLHF,TGTGCCAGCAGCAGGGACAATTCACCCCTCCACTTT
TRBJ2-1,TRBD1,-,TRBV2,CASNKQGPSYNEQFF,TGTGCCAGCAATAAACAGGGGCCCTCCTACAATGAGCAGTTCTTC